These 14 T cell receptor beta chains were all obtained from the same sample, sequenced in a study of vaccination effects on CD4 cells after COVID-19. Once cultured for nine to ten days, the cells underwent separation to obtain CD4+ T cells. TCRdb's copy holds only in-frame clones and misses some; the assay was immunoSEQ multiplex PCR. The repertoire includes about 64,000 clones, 55% to 75% of them detected once, and around a quarter sits in the top ten. These receptors have no identified antigens. Source: CD4+ T cells from PBMCs cultured without peptide, taken before COVID-19 vaccination. These receptors were obtained from a human donor who had a prior SARS-CoV-2 infection.

J is TRBJ2-5 and V is TRBV6-5; D might be TRBD2 (5 bases). V dropped 7 bases and J dropped 4 bases, with 16 bases sitting between them. The CDR3 length is 14 residues. The germline V gene has CDR1 MNHEY and CDR2 SVGAGI. This chain's CDR3 is CASKEAPEVETQYF. The CDR3 bases are TGTGCCAGCAAGGAGGCCCCGGAGGTAGAGACCCAGTACTTC.

This clone counts as large (0.1 to 1%). The rearrangement uses TRBV6-5 and TRBJ2-1; TRBD2 matches 7 bases. The CDR3 runs to 16 residues. Losses at the gene ends were 1 base for V and 4 bases for J; bases not matched to a gene: 7. Germline CDR1 MNHEY, CDR2 SVGAGI. The CDR3 DNA reads TGTGCCAGCAGTTACTATTCCGGGACTAATTACAATGAGCAGTTCTTC. The encoded protein is CASSYYSGTNYNEQFF.

V is TRBV20-1 and J is TRBJ1-1, with D perhaps matching TRBD1 (5 bases). The CDR3 length is 13 residues. V was shortened by 3 bases and J by 1 base, with 9 bases between the two germline ends. The germline gives CDR1 DFQATT, CDR2 SNEGSKA (reference sequence). The CDR3: CSASTGWNTEAFF. For the CDR3, the DNA is TGCAGTGCTAGTACAGGATGGAACACTGAAGCTTTCTTT.

The gene calls are TRBV9 and TRBJ2-7, with TRBD2 identical over 9 bases. CDR3 length: 14 residues. Trimming cost V 4 bases and J 5 bases; bases outside gene matches: 7. Germline V gives CDR1 SGDLS, CDR2 YYNGEE. CDR3 sequence (DNA): TGTGCCAGCAGCTCCATAGCGGGGGTTAACGAGCAGTACTTC. Amino acids: CASSSIAGVNEQYF.

The J gene is TRBJ2-1, the V gene TRBV11-2, with no clear D. V was pared by 1 base and J by 3 bases, with 7 bases between. The CDR3 extends over 14 amino acids. Looked up from germline, CDR1 is SGHAT and CDR2 is FQNNGV. Here the CDR3 DNA reads TGTGCCAGCAGCTTAGTAGGGATCTACAATGAGCAGTTCTTC. Protein product: CASSLVGIYNEQFF. The variable domain in full, with the rest retrieved from reference TRBV11-2 and TRBJ2-1, is EAGVAQSPRYKIIEKRQSVAFWCNPISGHATLYWYQQILGQGPKLLIQFQNNGVVDDSQLPKDRFSAERLKGVDSTLKIQPAKLEDSAVYLCASSLVGIYNEQFFGPGTRLTVL.

J is TRBJ2-5 and V is TRBV24-1, with D possibly TRBD1 on 6 matching bases. CDR1 is KGHDR and CDR2 is SFDVKD in the germline V gene. This CDR3 is 12 amino acids long. V lost 9 bases and J lost 4, with 11 bases in between. CDR3 in DNA: TGTGCCACCGCCAAGACAGGAGAGACCCAGTACTTC. Its protein product is CATAKTGETQYF.

This clone has more than one count but fewer than ten. The chain carries TRBV27 and TRBJ1-6, with TRBD1 identical over 9 bases. The V segment lost 2 bases and the J segment 6 bases; nucleotides outside the gene matches: 2. Germline CDR1 reads MNHEY; CDR2 reads SMNVEV (reference sequence). This CDR3 is 15 amino acids long. The chain's CDR3 is CASSLMTGGNSPLHF. The CDR3 coding sequence is TGTGCCAGCAGTTTAATGACAGGGGGTAATTCACCCCTCCACTTT.

V gene TRBV29-1 combines with J gene TRBJ1-2; D is unclear. The V end lost 7 bases, the J end lost 3 bases, and 15 bases lay between the germline ends. The CDR3 contains 13 residues. In germline, CDR1 is SQVTM, CDR2 ANQGSEA. CDR3 nucleotide sequence: TGCAGCGCCGCGAAGGGATCGGACTATGGCTACACCTTC. Its protein is CSAAKGSDYGYTF.

The chain has TRBV18 and TRBJ2-7; D assignment may be TRBD1 or TRBD2 (5 bases each). CDR1 is KGHSH, CDR2 LQKENI, per germline. V shed 2 bases and J shed 5 bases, with 19 bases lying between them. CDR3 size: 16 residues. In nucleotides, the CDR3 is TGTGCCAGCTCACCATTCGGGGCCCCATCCTACAACGAGCAGTACTTC. Translation gives CASSPFGAPSYNEQYF.

Only a few counts were recorded for this clone. The V and J genes are TRBV4-2 and TRBJ1-5, with D hard to call. Trimming took off 2 bases at V and 6 bases at J, with 14 bases between the two ends. The CDR3 runs to 15 residues. CDR1 and CDR2 from the germline V gene are LGHNA and YNFKEQ. CDR3 loop: CASSQNGPLSQPQHF. CDR3 nucleotide sequence: TGTGCCAGCAGCCAAAACGGACCGTTATCTCAGCCCCAGCATTTT.

This clone showed up just once. This chain joins TRBV6-6 and TRBJ2-7; no clear D gene. Germline V gives CDR1 MNHNY, CDR2 SVGAGI (reference sequence). The CDR3 consists of 14 residues. The V gene lost 3 bases and the J gene lost 2 bases, with 11 bases spanning the gap. The CDR3 protein is CASSYVTGPYEQYF. CDR3 bases: TGTGCCAGCAGTTATGTGACGGGCCCCTACGAGCAGTACTTC.

The chain employs TRBV12-3 or TRBV12-4 and TRBJ1-3; D remains ambiguous. V was pared by 5 bases and J by 4 bases, with 9 bases between. This CDR3 has 13 residues. The CDR3 spells CASSPAMGNTIYF. For the CDR3, the DNA is TGTGCCAGCAGTCCCGCCATGGGAAACACCATATATTTT.

The chain is built from TRBV18 and TRBJ1-1, with 7 positions matching TRBD1. The germline V gene has CDR1 KGHSH and CDR2 LQKENI. This CDR3 has 15 amino acids. With 3 bases clipped from V and 0 bases from J, the junction kept 4 bases outside the gene matches. Here the CDR3 reads CASSPAGTVNTEAFF. CDR3 in DNA: TGTGCCAGCTCACCCGCGGGGACAGTGAACACTGAAGCTTTCTTT.

The CDR3 here is CASSIRPTGLAYNSPLHF. CDR3 sequence (DNA): TGTGCCAGTAGTATACGTCCGACGGGGTTAGCCTATAATTCACCCCTCCACTTT. This chain links TRBV19 with TRBJ1-6; no definite D call. The germline gives CDR1 LNHDA, CDR2 SQIVND (reference sequence). V shed 2 bases and J shed 2 bases, with 16 bases lying between them. The CDR3 covers 18 residues.